This passage covers 2 T cell receptor beta chains from one sample sequenced in a study of shared clonotypes between healthy human individuals. Some clones are missing from TCRdb's copy, which holds only in-frame ones; the method was immunoSEQ multiplex PCR. The sample shows over 400,000 clones, over 70% of them seen only once. Sequenced sample: PBMCs. The receptor set was obtained from a woman aged 35 to 49 in good health. Some clones in this sample may be carry-over from other donors' samples.

The chain links TRBV19 to TRBJ1-5; D unclear. The CDR3 runs to 12 residues. Per the germline V gene, CDR1 is LNHDA and CDR2 is SQIVND (reference sequence). V was shortened by 3 bases and J by 6 bases, with 6 bases between the two germline ends. The chain's CDR3 is CASSIIRQPQHF. The CDR3 DNA reads as TGTGCCAGTAGTATTATCCGTCAGCCCCAGCATTTT.

Remarks on this clone: A far larger clone is just one base off, so this is likely a read error. The sample holds other DNA sequences that translate to the same CDR3. This chain connects TRBV27 to TRBJ1-4; D is unclear. CDR3 length: 15 residues. Germline V gene sequence: CDR1 MNHEY, CDR2 SMNVEV (reference sequence). The V end lost 1 base, the J end lost 7 bases, and 13 bases lay between the germline ends. The CDR3 nucleotides are TGTGCCAGCAGTTTATTCGGAGCGGGTTTTGAAAAACTGTTTTTT. Its protein is CASSLFGAGFEKLFF.